This TCR beta chain was found in a study of read filtering for tumor transcriptome and immune sequencing. Background on the study: Per sample, TCR-region reads ranged about 3.5 to 11 million by IR-seq, about 75 to 1273 by RNA-seq.

In the case of this clonotype: Its antigen is as yet unknown. A clone one base away is much larger, so this may be a read error.

Whole-study results and caveats: Compared with RNA-seq, IR-seq gave much higher clonotype depth and reliability. Dropping single-read clonotypes raised IR-seq and RNA-seq shared-clonotype correlation. In IR-seq, single-read clonotypes were approximately 79% of clonotypes but approximately 3.5% of reads.

The library was built from about 400 ng RNA with molecular barcoded adaptors for alpha/delta and beta/gamma chains. Using its own MiXCR run on the reads, TCRdb lists one record per CDR3 protein. The sample has 50,000 to 65,000 distinct CDR3 sequences; roughly an eighth are singletons. Sequenced input: a population of CD138-negative cells sorted from bone marrow. The receptor comes from a donor aged 40 or over with multiple myeloma.

The CDR3 spells CVSTQRQGTYGYTF. CDR3 nucleotide sequence: TGTGTCAGCACCCAACGACAGGGAACCTATGGCTACACCTTC. The chain recombines TRBV12-3 or TRBV12-4 with TRBJ1-2; 7 positions agree with TRBD1. The CDR3 contains 14 residues.